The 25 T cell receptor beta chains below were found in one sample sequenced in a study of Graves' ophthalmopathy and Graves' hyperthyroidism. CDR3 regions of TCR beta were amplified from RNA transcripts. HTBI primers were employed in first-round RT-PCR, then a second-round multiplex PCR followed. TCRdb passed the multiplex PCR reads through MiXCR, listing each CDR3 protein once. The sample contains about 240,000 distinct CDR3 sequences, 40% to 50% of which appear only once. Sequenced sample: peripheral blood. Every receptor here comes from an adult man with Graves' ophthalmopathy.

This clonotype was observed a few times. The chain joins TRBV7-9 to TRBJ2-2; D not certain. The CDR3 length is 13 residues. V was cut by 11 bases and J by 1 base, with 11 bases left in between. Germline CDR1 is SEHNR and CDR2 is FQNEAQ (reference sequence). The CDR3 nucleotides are TGTGCCGAGAGCAGGCTGAACACCGGGGAGCTGTTTTTT. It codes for CAESRLNTGELFF.

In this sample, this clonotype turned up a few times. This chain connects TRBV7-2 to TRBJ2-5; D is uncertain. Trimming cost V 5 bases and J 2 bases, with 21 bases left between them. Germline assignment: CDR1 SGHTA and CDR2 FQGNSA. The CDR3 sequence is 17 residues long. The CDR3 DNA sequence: TGTGCCAGCAGCCGAACCTTCCGAGGCGCGGCTCAAGAGACCCAGTACTTC. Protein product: CASSRTFRGAAQETQYF.

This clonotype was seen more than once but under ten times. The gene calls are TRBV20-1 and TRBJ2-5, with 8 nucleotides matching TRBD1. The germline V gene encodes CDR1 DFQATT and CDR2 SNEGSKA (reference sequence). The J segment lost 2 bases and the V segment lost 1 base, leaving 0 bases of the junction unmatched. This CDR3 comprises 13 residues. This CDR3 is CSARGQGQETQYF. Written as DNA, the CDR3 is TGCAGTGCTAGAGGACAGGGGCAAGAGACCCAGTACTTC.

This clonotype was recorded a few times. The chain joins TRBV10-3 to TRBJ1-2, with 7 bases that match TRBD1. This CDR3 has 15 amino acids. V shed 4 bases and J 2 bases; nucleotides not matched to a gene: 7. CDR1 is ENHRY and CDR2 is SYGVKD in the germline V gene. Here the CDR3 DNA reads TGTGCCATCAGTGGGCGAGACAGGGAAAACTATGGCTACACCTTC. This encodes CAISGRDRENYGYTF.

The CDR3 sequence: CASSLEPGLQETQYF. DNA for the CDR3: TGTGCCAGCAGCTTAGAACCAGGGCTCCAAGAGACCCAGTACTTC. J is TRBJ2-5 and V is TRBV7-2; the D gene is possibly TRBD1 (5 bases). From germline, CDR1 is SGHTA and CDR2 FQGNSA. The CDR3 loop spans 15 amino acids. The ends were cut back, 1 base at V and 1 base at J, with 10 bases in the middle.

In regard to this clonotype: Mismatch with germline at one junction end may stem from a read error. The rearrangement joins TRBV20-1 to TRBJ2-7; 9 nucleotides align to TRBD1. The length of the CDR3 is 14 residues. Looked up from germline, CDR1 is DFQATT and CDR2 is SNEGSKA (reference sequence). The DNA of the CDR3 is TGCAGTACTAGAGAGGGGACAGGGTTCAACGAGCAGTACTTC. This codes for CSTREGTGFNEQYF.

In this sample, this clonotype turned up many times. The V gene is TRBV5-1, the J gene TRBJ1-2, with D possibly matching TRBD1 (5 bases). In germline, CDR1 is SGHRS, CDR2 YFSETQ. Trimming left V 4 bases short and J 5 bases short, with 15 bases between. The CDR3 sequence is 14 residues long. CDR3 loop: CASSIGQARYGYTF. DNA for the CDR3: TGCGCCAGCAGCATCGGACAAGCCCGGTATGGCTACACCTTC.

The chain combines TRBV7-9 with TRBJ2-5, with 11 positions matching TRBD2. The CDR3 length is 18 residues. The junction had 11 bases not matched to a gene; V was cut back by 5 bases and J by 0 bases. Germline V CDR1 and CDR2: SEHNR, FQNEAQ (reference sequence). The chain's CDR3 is CASSPSRLAGIYQETQYF. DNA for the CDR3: TGTGCCAGCAGCCCCAGCAGACTAGCGGGGATTTACCAAGAGACCCAGTACTTC. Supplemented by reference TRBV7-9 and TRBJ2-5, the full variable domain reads DTGVSQNPRHKITKRGQNVTFRCDPISEHNRLYWYRQTLGQGPEFLTYFQNEAQLEKSRLLSDRFSAERPKGSFSTLEIQRTEQGDSAMYLCASSPSRLAGIYQETQYFGPGTRLLVL.

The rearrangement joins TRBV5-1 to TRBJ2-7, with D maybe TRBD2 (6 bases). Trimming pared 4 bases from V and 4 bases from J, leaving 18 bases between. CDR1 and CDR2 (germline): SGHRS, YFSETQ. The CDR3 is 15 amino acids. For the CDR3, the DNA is TGCGCCAGCAGCCCAGCGGGCAGGAAAGCGTACGAGCAGTACTTC. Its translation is CASSPAGRKAYEQYF.

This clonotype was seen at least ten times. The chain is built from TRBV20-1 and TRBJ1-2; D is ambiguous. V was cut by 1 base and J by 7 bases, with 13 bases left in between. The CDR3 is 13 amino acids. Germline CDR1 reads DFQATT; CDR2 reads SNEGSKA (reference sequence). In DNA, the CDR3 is TGCAGTGCTAGAGTCCCACAAAGTTTTGGCTACACCTTC. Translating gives CSARVPQSFGYTF.

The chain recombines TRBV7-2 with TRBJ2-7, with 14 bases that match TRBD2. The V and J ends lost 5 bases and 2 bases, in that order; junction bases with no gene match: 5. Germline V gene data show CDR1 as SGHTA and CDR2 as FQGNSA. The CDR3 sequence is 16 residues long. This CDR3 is CASSGLAGGPPYEQYF. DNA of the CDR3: TGTGCCAGCAGCGGACTAGCGGGGGGCCCACCCTACGAGCAGTACTTC.

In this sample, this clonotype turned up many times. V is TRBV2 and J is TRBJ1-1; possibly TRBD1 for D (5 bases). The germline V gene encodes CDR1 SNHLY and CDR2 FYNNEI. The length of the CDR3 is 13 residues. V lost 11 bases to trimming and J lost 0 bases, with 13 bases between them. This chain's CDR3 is CASFREMNTEAFF. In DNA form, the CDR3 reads TGTGCCTCATTCAGGGAGATGAACACTGAAGCTTTCTTT.

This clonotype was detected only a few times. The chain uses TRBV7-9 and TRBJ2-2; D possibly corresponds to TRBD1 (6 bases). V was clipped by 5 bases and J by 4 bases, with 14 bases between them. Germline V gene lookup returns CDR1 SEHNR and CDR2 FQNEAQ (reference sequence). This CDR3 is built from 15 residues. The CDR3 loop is CASSLLQGGTGELFF. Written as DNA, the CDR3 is TGTGCCAGCAGCCTTTTACAGGGTGGCACCGGGGAGCTGTTTTTT. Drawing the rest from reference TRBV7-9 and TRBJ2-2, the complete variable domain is DTGVSQNPRHKITKRGQNVTFRCDPISEHNRLYWYRQTLGQGPEFLTYFQNEAQLEKSRLLSDRFSAERPKGSFSTLEIQRTEQGDSAMYLCASSLLQGGTGELFFGEGSRLTVL.

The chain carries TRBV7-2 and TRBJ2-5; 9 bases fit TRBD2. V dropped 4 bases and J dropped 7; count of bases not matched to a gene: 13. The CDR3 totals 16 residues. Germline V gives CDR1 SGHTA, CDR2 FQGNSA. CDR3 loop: CASSSSGGGAVGTQYF. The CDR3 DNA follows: TGTGCCAGCAGCTCTAGCGGCGGGGGGGCGGTTGGGACCCAGTACTTC.

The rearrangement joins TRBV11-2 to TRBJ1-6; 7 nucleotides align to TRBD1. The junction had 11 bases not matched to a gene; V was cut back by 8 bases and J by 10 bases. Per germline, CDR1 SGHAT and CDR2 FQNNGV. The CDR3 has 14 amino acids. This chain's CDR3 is CASGTTGRNSPLHF. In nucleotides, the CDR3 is TGTGCCAGCGGAACGACAGGGAGGAACTCACCCCTCCACTTT.

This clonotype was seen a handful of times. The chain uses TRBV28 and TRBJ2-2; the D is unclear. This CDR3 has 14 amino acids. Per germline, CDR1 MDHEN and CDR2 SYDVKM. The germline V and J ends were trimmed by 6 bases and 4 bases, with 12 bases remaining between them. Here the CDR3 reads CASRPTPTTGELFF. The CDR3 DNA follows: TGTGCCAGCAGGCCAACTCCTACCACCGGGGAGCTGTTTTTT. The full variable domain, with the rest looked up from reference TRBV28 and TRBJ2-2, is DVKVTQSSRYLVKRTGEKVFLECVQDMDHENMFWYRQDPGLGLRLIYFSYDVKMKEKGDIPEGYSVSREKKERFSLILESASTNQTSMYLCASRPTPTTGELFFGEGSRLTVL.

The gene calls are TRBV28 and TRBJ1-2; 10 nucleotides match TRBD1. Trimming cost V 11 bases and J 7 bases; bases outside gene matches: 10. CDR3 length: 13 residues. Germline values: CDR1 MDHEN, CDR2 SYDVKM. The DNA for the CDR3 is TGTGCCGTTTCGGGACAGGGGTCAGTTGGCTACACCTTC. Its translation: CAVSGQGSVGYTF.

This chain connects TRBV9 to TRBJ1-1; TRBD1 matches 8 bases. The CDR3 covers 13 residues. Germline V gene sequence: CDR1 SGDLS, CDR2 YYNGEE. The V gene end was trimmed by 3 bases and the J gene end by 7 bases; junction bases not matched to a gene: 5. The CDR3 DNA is TGTGCCAGCAGCGATGACAGGGGCGATGAAGCTTTCTTT. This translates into CASSDDRGDEAFF. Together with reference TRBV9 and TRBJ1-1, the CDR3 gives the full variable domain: DSGVTQTPKHLITATGQRVTLRCSPRSGDLSVYWYQQSLDQGLQFLIQYYNGEERAKGNILERFSAQQFPDLHSELNLSSLELGDSALYFCASSDDRGDEAFFGQGTRLTVV.

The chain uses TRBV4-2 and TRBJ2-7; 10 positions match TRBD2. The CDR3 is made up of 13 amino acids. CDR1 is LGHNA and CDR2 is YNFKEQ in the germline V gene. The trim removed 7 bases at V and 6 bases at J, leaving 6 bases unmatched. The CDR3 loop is CASTQREGGEQYF. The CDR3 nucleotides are TGTGCCAGCACGCAGCGGGAGGGCGGCGAGCAGTACTTC.

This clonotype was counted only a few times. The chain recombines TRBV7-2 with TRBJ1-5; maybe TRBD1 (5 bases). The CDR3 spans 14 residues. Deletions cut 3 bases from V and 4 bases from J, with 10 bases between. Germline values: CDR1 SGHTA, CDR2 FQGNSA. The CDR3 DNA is TGTGCCAGCAGCTTGGGGGGACCTAATCAGCCCCAGCATTTT. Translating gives CASSLGGPNQPQHF.

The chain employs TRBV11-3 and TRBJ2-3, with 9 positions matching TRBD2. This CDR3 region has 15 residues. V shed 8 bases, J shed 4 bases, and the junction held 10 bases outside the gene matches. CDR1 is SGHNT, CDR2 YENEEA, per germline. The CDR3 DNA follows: TGTGCCAGCCGGCGGGGGGGTAGCGGGGCAGATACGCAGTATTTT. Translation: CASRRGGSGADTQYF.

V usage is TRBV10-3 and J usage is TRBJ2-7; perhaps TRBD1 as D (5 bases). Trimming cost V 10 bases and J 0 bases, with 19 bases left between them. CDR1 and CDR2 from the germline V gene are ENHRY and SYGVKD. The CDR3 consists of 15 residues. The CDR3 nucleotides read TGTGCCAGCAGCTTAGACAGCACAAGCTCCTACGAGCAGTACTTC. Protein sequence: CASSLDSTSSYEQYF.

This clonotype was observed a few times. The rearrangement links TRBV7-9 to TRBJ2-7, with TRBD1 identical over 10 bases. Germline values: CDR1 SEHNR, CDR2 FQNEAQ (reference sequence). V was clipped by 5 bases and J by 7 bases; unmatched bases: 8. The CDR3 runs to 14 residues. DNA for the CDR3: TGTGCCAGCAGCACCAGACAGGGGGCGGGGGAGCAGTACTTC. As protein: CASSTRQGAGEQYF.

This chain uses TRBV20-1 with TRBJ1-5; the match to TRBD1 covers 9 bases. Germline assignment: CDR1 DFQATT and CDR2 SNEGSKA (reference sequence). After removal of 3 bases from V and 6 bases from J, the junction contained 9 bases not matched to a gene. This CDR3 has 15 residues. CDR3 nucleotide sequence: TGCAGTGCTAGGGACGGGACAGGGAGCCGTCAGCCCCAGCATTTT. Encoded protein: CSARDGTGSRQPQHF.

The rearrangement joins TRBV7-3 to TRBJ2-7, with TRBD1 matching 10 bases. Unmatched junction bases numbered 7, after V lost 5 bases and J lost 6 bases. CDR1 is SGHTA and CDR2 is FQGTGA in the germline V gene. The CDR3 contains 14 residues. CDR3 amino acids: CASSHGTGVREQYF. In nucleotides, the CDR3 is TGTGCCAGCAGCCATGGGACAGGGGTTCGCGAGCAGTACTTC.